One T cell receptor (beta chain) is described in this entry. Antigen specificity is unknown. This specimen comes from a study of CD8 T cells in ankylosing spondylitis. MiXCR was run by TCRdb on the 5' RACE reads, yielding one entry per CDR3 protein. Of 470,000 or so distinct CDR3 sequences listed, roughly 26% are singletons. Overall study results and limits: Characteristic, it appeared, of ankylosing spondylitis blood was a TCR beta motif of eight highly homologous variants. There were earlier reports of some motif variants in reactive arthritis synovial fluid and blood.

The CDR3 covers 14 residues. V was pared by 5 bases and J by 9 bases, with 17 bases between. Germline V gives CDR1 MDHEN, CDR2 SYDVKM. The rearrangement uses TRBV28 and TRBJ2-4, with D maybe TRBD2 (6 bases). The sequence derives from a male donor with ankylosing spondylitis. Sequencing was done on a sample of blood, either unsorted or a sorted T cell fraction (not recorded which). CDR3 residues: CASSPGGNRGIQYF. The CDR3, as DNA: TGTGCCAGCAGTCCCGGAGGGAATCGCGGCATTCAGTACTTC. Based on the CDR3 plus reference TRBV28 and TRBJ2-4, the full variable domain is DVKVTQSSRYLVKRTGEKVFLECVQDMDHENMFWYRQDPGLGLRLIYFSYDVKMKEKGDIPEGYSVSREKKERFSLILESASTNQTSMYLCASSPGGNRGIQYFGAGTRLSVL.